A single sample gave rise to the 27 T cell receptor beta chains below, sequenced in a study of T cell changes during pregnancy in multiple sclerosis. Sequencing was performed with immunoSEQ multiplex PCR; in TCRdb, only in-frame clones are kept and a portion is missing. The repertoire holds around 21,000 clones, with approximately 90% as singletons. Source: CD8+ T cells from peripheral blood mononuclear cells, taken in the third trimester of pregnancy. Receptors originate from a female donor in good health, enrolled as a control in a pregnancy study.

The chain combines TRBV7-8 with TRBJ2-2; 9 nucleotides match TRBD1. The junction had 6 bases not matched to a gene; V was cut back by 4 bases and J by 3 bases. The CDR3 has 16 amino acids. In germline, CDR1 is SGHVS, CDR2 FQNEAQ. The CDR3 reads CASSWVGQGYTGELFF. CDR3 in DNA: TGTGCCAGCAGCTGGGTTGGACAGGGGTACACCGGGGAGCTGTTTTTT.

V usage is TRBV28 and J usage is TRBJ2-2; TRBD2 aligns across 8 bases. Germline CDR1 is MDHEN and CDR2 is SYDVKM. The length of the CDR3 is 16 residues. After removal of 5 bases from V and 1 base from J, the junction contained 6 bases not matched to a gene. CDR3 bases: TGTGCCAGCAGTAGCTTAGCGGGAAGGAACACCGGGGAGCTGTTTTTT. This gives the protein CASSSLAGRNTGELFF.

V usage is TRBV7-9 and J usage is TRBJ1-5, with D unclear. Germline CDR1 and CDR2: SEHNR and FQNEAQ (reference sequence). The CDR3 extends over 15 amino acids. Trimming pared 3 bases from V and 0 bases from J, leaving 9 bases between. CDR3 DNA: TGTGCCAGCAGCTTTGGCGGATTTAGCAATCAGCCCCAGCATTTT. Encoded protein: CASSFGGFSNQPQHF.

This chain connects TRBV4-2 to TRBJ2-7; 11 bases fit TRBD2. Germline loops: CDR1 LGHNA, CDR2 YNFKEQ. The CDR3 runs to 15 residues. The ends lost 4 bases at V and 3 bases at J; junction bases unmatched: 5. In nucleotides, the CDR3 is TGTGCCAGCAGCCGTAGCGGGGGGGACGGCTACGAGCAGTACTTC. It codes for CASSRSGGDGYEQYF.

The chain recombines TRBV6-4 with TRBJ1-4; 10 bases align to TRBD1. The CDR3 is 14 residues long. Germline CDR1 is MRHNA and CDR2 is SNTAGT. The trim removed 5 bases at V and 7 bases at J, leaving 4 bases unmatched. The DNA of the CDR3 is TGTGCCAGCAGTCCGGGACAGGGGAGTGAAAAACTGTTTTTT. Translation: CASSPGQGSEKLFF.

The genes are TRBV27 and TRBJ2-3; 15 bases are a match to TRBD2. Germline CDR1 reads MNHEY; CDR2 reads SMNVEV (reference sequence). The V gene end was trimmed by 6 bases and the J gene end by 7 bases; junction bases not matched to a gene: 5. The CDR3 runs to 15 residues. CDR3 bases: TGTGCCAGCAGCCTCGGGACTAGCGGGGGGCATACGCAGTATTTT. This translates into CASSLGTSGGHTQYF.

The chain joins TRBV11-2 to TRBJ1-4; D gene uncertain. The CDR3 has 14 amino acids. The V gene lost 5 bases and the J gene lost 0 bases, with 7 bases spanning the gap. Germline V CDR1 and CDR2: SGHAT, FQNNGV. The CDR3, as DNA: TGTGCCAGCAGCCCGGTCGCAACTAATGAAAAACTGTTTTTT. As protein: CASSPVATNEKLFF.

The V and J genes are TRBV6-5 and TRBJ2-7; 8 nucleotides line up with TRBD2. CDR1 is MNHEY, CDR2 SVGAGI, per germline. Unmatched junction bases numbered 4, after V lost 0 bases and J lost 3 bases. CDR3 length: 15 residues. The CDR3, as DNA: TGTGCCAGCAGTTACTCCGTAAGCGGGGGCTACGAGCAGTACTTC. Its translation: CASSYSVSGGYEQYF.

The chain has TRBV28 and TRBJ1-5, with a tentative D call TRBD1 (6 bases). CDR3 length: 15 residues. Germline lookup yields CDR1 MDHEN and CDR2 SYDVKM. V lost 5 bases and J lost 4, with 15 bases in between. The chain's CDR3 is CASSPPTGVNQPQHF. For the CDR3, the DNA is TGTGCCAGCAGTCCCCCGACAGGAGTTAATCAGCCCCAGCATTTT.

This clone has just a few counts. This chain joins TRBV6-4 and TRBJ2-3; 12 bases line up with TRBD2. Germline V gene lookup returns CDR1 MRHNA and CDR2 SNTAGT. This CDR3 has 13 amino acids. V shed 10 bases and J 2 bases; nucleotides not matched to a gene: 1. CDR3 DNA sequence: TGTGCCACTAGCGGGGGGGCCACAGATACGCAGTATTTT. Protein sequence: CATSGGATDTQYF.

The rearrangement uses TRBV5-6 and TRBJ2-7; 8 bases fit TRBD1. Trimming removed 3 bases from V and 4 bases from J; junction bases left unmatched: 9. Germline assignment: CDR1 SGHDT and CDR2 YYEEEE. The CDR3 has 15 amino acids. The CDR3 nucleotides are TGTGCCAGCAGCTCGTACTTCACAGGGGGGTACGAGCAGTACTTC. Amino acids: CASSSYFTGGYEQYF. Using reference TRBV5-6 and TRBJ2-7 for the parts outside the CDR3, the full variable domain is DAGVTQSPTHLIKTRGQQVTLRCSPKSGHDTVSWYQQALGQGPQFIFQYYEEEERQRGNFPDRFSGHQFPNYSSELNVNALLLGDSALYLCASSSYFTGGYEQYFGPGTRLTVT.

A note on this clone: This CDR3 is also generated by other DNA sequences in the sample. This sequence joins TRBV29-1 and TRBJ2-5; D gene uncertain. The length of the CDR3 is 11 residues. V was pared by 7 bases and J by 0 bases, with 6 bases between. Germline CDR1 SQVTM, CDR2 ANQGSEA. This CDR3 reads CSGLYQETQYF. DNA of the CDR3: TGCAGCGGGCTTTACCAAGAGACCCAGTACTTC.

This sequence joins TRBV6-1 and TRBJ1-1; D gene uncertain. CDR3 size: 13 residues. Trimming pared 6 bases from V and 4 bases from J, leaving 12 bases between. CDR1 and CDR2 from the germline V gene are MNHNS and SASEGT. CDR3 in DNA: TGTGCCAGCAGGTGGGCAGGAGGCACTGAAGCTTTCTTT. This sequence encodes CASRWAGGTEAFF.

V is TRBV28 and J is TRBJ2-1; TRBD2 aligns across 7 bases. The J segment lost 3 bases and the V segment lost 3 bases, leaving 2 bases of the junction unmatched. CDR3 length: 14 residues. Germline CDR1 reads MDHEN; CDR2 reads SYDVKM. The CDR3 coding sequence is TGTGCCAGCAGTTTCAGCGGGGTCTACAATGAGCAGTTCTTC. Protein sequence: CASSFSGVYNEQFF.

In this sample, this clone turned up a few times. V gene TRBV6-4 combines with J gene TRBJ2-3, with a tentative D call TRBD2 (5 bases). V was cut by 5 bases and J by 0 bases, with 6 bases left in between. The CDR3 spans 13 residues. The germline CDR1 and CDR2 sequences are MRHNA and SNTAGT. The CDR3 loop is CASSRESTDTQYF. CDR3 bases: TGTGCCAGCAGTAGGGAGAGCACAGATACGCAGTATTTT.

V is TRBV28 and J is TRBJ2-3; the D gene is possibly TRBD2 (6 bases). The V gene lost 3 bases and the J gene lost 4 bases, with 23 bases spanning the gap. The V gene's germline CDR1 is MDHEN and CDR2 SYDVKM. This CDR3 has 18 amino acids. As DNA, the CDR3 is TGTGCCAGCAGTTTTGGTTCGGGGTCAATGGGGGGATCAGATACGCAGTATTTT. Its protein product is CASSFGSGSMGGSDTQYF.

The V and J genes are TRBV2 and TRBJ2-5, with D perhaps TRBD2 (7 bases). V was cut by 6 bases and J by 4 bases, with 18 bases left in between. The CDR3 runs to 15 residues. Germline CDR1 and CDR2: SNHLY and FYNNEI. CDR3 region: CASSKKGGTGETQYF. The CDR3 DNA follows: TGTGCCAGCAGCAAAAAGGGGGGGACGGGAGAGACCCAGTACTTC.

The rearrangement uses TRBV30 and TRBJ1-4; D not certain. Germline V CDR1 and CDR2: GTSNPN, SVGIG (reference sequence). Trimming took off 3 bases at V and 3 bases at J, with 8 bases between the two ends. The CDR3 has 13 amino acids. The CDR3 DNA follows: TGTGCCTGGAGCAATGCGGCTAATGAAAAACTGTTTTTT. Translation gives CAWSNAANEKLFF.

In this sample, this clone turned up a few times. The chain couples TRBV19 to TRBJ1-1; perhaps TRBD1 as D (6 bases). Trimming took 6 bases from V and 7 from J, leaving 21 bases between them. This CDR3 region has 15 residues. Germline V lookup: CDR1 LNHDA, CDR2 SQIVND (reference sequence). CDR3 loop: CASSQTGVTSSEAFF. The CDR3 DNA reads TGTGCCAGTAGCCAGACAGGCGTAACAAGTAGTGAAGCTTTCTTT.

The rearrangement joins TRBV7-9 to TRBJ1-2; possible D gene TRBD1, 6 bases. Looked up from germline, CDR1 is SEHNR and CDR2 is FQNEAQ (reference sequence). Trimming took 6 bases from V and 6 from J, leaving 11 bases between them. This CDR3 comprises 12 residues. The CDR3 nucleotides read TGTGCCAGCAGTGTGGCAGGGGATGGCTACACCTTC. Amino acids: CASSVAGDGYTF.

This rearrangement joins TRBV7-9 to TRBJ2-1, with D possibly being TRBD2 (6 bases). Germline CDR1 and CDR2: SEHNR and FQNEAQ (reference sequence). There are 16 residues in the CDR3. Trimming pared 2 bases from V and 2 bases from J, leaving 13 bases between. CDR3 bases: TGTGCCAGCAGCTTAAGCGTAGCGGAGCCCTACAATGAGCAGTTCTTC. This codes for CASSLSVAEPYNEQFF.

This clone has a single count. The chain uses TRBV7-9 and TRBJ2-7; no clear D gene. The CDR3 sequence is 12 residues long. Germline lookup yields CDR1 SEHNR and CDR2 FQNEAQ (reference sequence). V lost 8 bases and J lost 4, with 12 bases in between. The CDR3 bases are TGTGCCAGCTCCCCAGACGGGTACGAGCAGTACTTC. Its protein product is CASSPDGYEQYF.

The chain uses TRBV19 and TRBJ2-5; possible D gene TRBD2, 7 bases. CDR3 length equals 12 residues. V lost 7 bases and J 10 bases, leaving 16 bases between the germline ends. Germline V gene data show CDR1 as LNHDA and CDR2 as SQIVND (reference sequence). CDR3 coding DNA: TGTGCCAGTATGGGGGGGCAACTGGACCAGTACTTC. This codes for CASMGGQLDQYF.

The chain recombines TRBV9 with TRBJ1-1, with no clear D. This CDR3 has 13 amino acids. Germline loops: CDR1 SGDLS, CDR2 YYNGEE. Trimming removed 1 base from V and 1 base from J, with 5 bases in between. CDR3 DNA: TGTGCCAGCAGCGTATCTCCGAACACTGAAGCTTTCTTT. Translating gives CASSVSPNTEAFF. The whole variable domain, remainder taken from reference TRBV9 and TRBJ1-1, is DSGVTQTPKHLITATGQRVTLRCSPRSGDLSVYWYQQSLDQGLQFLIQYYNGEERAKGNILERFSAQQFPDLHSELNLSSLELGDSALYFCASSVSPNTEAFFGQGTRLTVV.

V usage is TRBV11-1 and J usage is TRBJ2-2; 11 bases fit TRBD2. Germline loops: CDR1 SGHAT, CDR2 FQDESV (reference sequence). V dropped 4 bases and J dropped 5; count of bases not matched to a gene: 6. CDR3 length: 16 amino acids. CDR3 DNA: TGTGCCAGCAGCTCGAGAAGACTAGCGGGGACCGGGGAGCTGTTTTTT. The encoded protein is CASSSRRLAGTGELFF. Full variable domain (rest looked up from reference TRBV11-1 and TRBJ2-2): EAEVAQSPRYKITEKSQAVAFWCDPISGHATLYWYRQILGQGPELLVQFQDESVVDDSQLPKDRFSAERLKGVDSTLKIQPAELGDSAMYLCASSSRRLAGTGELFFGEGSRLTVL.

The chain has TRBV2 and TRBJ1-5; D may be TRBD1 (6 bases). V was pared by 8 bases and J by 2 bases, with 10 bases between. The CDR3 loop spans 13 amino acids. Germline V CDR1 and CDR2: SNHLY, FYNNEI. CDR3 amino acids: CASASGGNQPQHF. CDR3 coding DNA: TGTGCCAGCGCCTCAGGGGGCAATCAGCCCCAGCATTTT.

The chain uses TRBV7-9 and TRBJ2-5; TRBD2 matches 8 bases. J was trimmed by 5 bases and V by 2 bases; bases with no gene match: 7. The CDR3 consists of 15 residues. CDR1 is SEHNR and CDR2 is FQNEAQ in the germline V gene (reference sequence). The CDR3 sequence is CASSLRRLASETQYF. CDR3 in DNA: TGTGCCAGCAGCTTACGGCGACTAGCGTCGGAGACCCAGTACTTC.